These 5 T cell receptor beta chains were all obtained from the same sample, sequenced in a study of shared clonotypes between healthy human individuals. Produced via immunoSEQ multiplex PCR; TCRdb's table is partial and in-frame only. The table records about 980,000 clones, approximately 80% of them present only once. Sequencing input: memory CD4+ T cells sorted from blood. Subset noted: CD45RA-negative fraction. These receptors were collected from a man younger than 35 in good health.

The V call is TRBV5-6, the J call TRBJ1-2, with D maybe TRBD1 (6 bases). From germline, CDR1 is SGHDT and CDR2 YYEEEE. The CDR3 runs to 14 residues. The ends were cut back, 1 base at V and 5 bases at J, with 12 bases in the middle. The CDR3 bases are TGTGCCAGCAGCTTGTTCGAGGGGGAGTATGGCTACACCTTC. It yields the protein CASSLFEGEYGYTF.

The chain joins TRBV5-1 to TRBJ2-7; D assignment may be TRBD1 or TRBD2 (5 bases each). This CDR3 contains 13 residues. V was trimmed by 5 bases and J by 7 bases, leaving 16 bases between them. The V gene's germline CDR1 is SGHRS and CDR2 YFSETQ. CDR3 loop: CASRGPRDEEQYF. In nucleotides, the CDR3 is TGCGCCAGCAGGGGCCCCCGGGACGAAGAGCAGTACTTC.

The rearrangement links TRBV5-1 to TRBJ2-3; 11 bases agree with TRBD2. Germline lookup yields CDR1 SGHRS and CDR2 YFSETQ. The CDR3 is made up of 16 amino acids. Unmatched junction bases numbered 4, after V lost 3 bases and J lost 1 base. CDR3 sequence reads: CASSSELAGGTDTQYF. The CDR3 DNA reads TGCGCCAGCAGCTCTGAACTAGCGGGGGGCACAGATACGCAGTATTTT.

This clone has just one count. The chain links TRBV28 to TRBJ2-7, with D perhaps matching TRBD1 (7 bases). The CDR3 has 15 residues. Per germline, CDR1 MDHEN and CDR2 SYDVKM. Trimming stripped 4 bases from V and 8 bases from J, with 21 bases between. CDR3 coding DNA: TGTGCCAGCAGTTCCCTTGCAGGGGGGACGCACCAGCAGTACTTC. This encodes CASSSLAGGTHQQYF.

The chain recombines TRBV6-6 with TRBJ2-5; D not certain. CDR1 and CDR2 (germline): MNHNY, SVGAGI (reference sequence). V dropped 6 bases and J dropped 7 bases, with 6 bases sitting between them. CDR3 length equals 10 residues. As DNA, the CDR3 is TGTGCCAGCAGAGCCGGGACCCAGTACTTC. Encoded protein: CASRAGTQYF.